Presented here are 21 T cell receptor beta chains from one specimen sequenced in a study of CD8 T cells in ankylosing spondylitis. Study results and limitations: Blood from ankylosing spondylitis patients appeared to carry a characteristic eight-variant TCR beta motif.

TCRdb redid the calling of the 5' RACE reads with MiXCR, one entry per CDR3 protein. Among approximately 400,000 distinct CDR3 sequences listed, over 15% were seen once. These TCRs' antigens remain unknown. Sequenced material: blood, either unsorted or a sorted T cell fraction (not recorded which). These receptors were obtained from a male donor with ankylosing spondylitis.

V gene TRBV6-2 or TRBV6-3 combines with J gene TRBJ2-7, with 7 positions matching TRBD1. V was clipped by 7 bases and J by 5 bases; unmatched bases: 5. Germline V CDR1 and CDR2: MNHEY, SVGEGT. This CDR3 has 12 amino acids. CDR3 DNA sequence: TGTGCCAGCATAGACAGGGCGAACGAGCAGTACTTC. It codes for CASIDRANEQYF.

This clonotype was recorded at least ten times. The chain joins TRBV10-3 to TRBJ1-2; D possibly corresponds to TRBD1 (6 bases). V lost 2 bases and J lost 0, with 7 bases in between. The germline V gene has CDR1 ENHRY and CDR2 SYGVKD. CDR3 length: 14 amino acids. For the CDR3, the DNA is TGTGCCATCAGTGAGACAGGGTCTAACTATGGCTACACCTTC. Translation: CAISETGSNYGYTF.

This clonotype was seen only a few times. The genes are TRBV12-5 and TRBJ2-1, with TRBD1 as a possible D gene (5 bases). Looked up from germline, CDR1 is LGHNT and CDR2 is FRNRAP. V lost 5 bases, J lost 12 bases, and 14 bases lay in between. This CDR3 has 12 amino acids. The CDR3 bases are TGTGCTAGTGGTCCCCCGCTGGGGCGGCAGTTCTTC. This codes for CASGPPLGRQFF. Using reference TRBV12-5 and TRBJ2-1 for the parts outside the CDR3, the full variable domain is DARVTQTPRHKVTEMGQEVTMRCQPILGHNTVFWYRQTMMQGLELLAYFRNRAPLDDSGMPKDRFSAEMPDATLATLKIQPSEPRDSAVYFCASGPPLGRQFFGPGTRLTVL.

This clonotype appeared a few times. This chain connects TRBV2 to TRBJ1-2, with 11 bases matching TRBD1. Germline V gene sequence: CDR1 SNHLY, CDR2 FYNNEI. After removal of 5 bases from V and 8 bases from J, the junction contained 10 bases not matched to a gene. The CDR3 is 15 amino acids. The CDR3: CASSQLPGQGEGYTF. For the CDR3, the DNA is TGTGCCAGCAGTCAACTACCGGGACAGGGGGAGGGCTACACCTTC.

This sequence joins TRBV7-2 and TRBJ2-7; 7 bases are shared with TRBD2. The V gene's germline CDR1 is SGHTA and CDR2 FQGNSA. The V segment lost 5 bases and the J segment 5 bases; nucleotides outside the gene matches: 18. CDR3 size: 17 residues. Written as DNA, the CDR3 is TGTGCCAGCAGCCCCCACGCGACCGGACTAGTTGGTAACGAGCAGTACTTC. Protein: CASSPHATGLVGNEQYF.

This rearrangement joins TRBV21-1 to TRBJ2-3; the table gives TRBD1 as D, unverified against the DNA. TRBV21-1 is reported as a pseudogene. This CDR3 is 15 amino acids long. CDR3 sequence (DNA): TGTGCCAGCCGACGATTCAGGGGGGGCACAGATACGCAGTATTTT. Translated, it gives CASRRFRGGTDTQYF.

V usage is TRBV4-1 and J usage is TRBJ2-7, with TRBD2 identical over 8 bases. CDR3 size: 16 residues. Germline V CDR1 and CDR2: MGHRA, YSYEKL. V shed 1 base, J shed 2 bases, and the junction held 7 bases outside the gene matches. CDR3 nucleotides: TGCGCCAGCAGCCAAGGCCTAACGGGGGGGACCTACGAGCAGTACTTC. Its protein product is CASSQGLTGGTYEQYF.

This clonotype was counted a few times. The chain combines TRBV7-9 with TRBJ2-1; 10 nucleotides agree with TRBD2. Per the germline V gene, CDR1 is SEHNR and CDR2 is FQNEAQ (reference sequence). The V gene end was trimmed by 5 bases and the J gene end by 5 bases; junction bases not matched to a gene: 6. This CDR3 is built from 15 residues. Written as DNA, the CDR3 is TGTGCCAGCAGCCCCGGGACTAGCGCAGACAATGAGCAGTTCTTC. This encodes CASSPGTSADNEQFF.

This chain connects TRBV6-1 to TRBJ1-6; 9 bases align to TRBD1. This CDR3 region has 15 residues. Germline-derived CDR1 and CDR2 are MNHNS and SASEGT. V gave up 6 bases and J gave up 9 bases; unmatched junction bases: 9. CDR3 loop: CASSPPGQGSSPLHF. In DNA, the CDR3 is TGTGCCAGCAGCCCCCCCGGACAGGGGAGTTCACCCCTCCACTTT.

This clonotype occurred a few times. The chain joins TRBV20-1 to TRBJ1-1; 9 nucleotides line up with TRBD1. The CDR3 loop spans 13 amino acids. Germline V gene data show CDR1 as DFQATT and CDR2 as SNEGSKA (reference sequence). The J segment lost 5 bases and the V segment lost 6 bases, leaving 7 bases of the junction unmatched. Here the CDR3 reads CSAGDRAGTEAFF. Written as DNA, the CDR3 is TGCAGTGCCGGGGACAGGGCGGGGACTGAAGCTTTCTTT.

This clonotype was found many times. The chain combines TRBV12-3 or TRBV12-4 with TRBJ1-1; weak D call: TRBD1 (6 bases). Trimming removed 5 bases at V and 1 base at J, with 14 bases between. The CDR3 covers 15 residues. This CDR3 reads CASSPPGQPNTEAFF. As DNA, the CDR3 is TGTGCCAGCAGTCCACCTGGACAGCCGAACACTGAAGCTTTCTTT.

This clonotype was observed many times. The V and J genes are TRBV20-1 and TRBJ2-7; 8 bases are shared with TRBD1. J gave up 7 bases and V 1 base, and 9 bases lay outside the gene matches. CDR1 is DFQATT, CDR2 SNEGSKA, per germline (reference sequence). The CDR3 runs 14 residues. Written as DNA, the CDR3 is TGCAGTGCTAGAGCTCCCCAGGGGGCGGGGGAGCAGTACTTC. The encoded protein is CSARAPQGAGEQYF.

The J gene is TRBJ1-2, the V gene TRBV12-3 or TRBV12-4; D perhaps matches TRBD1 (5 bases). This CDR3 contains 17 residues. V was pared by 1 base and J by 7 bases, with 22 bases between. CDR3 in amino acids: CASSLGGDKVSIRGYTF. DNA of the CDR3: TGTGCCAGCAGTTTAGGGGGGGATAAGGTTTCTATACGTGGCTACACCTTC.

This clonotype was seen a few times. The rearrangement uses TRBV4-1 and TRBJ1-5; no reliable D call. The CDR3 is 15 residues long. V lost 1 base and J 2 bases, leaving 9 bases between the germline ends. CDR1 is MGHRA and CDR2 is YSYEKL in the germline V gene. This CDR3 is CASSQGPLGNQPQHF. The CDR3 DNA is TGCGCCAGCAGCCAAGGCCCTTTGGGCAATCAGCCCCAGCATTTT.

The chain employs TRBV12-3 or TRBV12-4 and TRBJ2-7; D gene ambiguous. The length of the CDR3 is 12 residues. The V end lost 3 bases, the J end lost 4 bases, and 7 bases lay between the germline ends. CDR3 sequence reads: CASSLRLYEQYF. CDR3 sequence (DNA): TGTGCCAGCAGTTTGCGCCTATACGAGCAGTACTTC.

V is TRBV20-1 and J is TRBJ1-5; D might be TRBD1 (5 bases). CDR1 is DFQATT and CDR2 is SNEGSKA in the germline V gene (reference sequence). The CDR3 is 15 residues long. The V gene lost 0 bases and the J gene lost 6 bases, with 15 bases spanning the gap. This chain's CDR3 is CSAREAGEGTQPQHF. The CDR3 nucleotides read TGCAGTGCTAGAGAGGCCGGGGAGGGGACTCAGCCCCAGCATTTT.

The V and J genes are TRBV7-3 and TRBJ2-2; 8 bases agree with TRBD2. Germline CDR1 and CDR2: SGHTA and FQGTGA. The CDR3 extends over 19 amino acids. V dropped 1 base and J dropped 1; count of bases not matched to a gene: 11. CDR3 in DNA: TGTGCCAGCAGCTTAAGAGCTCCCAGCGGGGGTCGGAACACCGGGGAGCTGTTTTTT. It encodes CASSLRAPSGGRNTGELFF.

The table lists this clonotype with a few counts. J is TRBJ2-7 and V is TRBV20-1; tentative D call: TRBD1 (6 bases). CDR3 length: 15 amino acids. V shed 1 base and J shed 1 base, with 14 bases lying between them. From germline, CDR1 is DFQATT and CDR2 SNEGSKA (reference sequence). The DNA of the CDR3 is TGCAGTGCTAGAGGGGGCAGGGGTTCTTCCTACGAGCAGTACTTC. Its protein is CSARGGRGSSYEQYF.

The table lists this clonotype with a few counts. V usage is TRBV18 and J usage is TRBJ1-5, with a possible D match to TRBD1 (6 bases). This CDR3 contains 17 residues. V shed 5 bases and J shed 3 bases, with 20 bases lying between them. In germline, CDR1 is KGHSH, CDR2 LQKENI. In nucleotides, the CDR3 is TGTGCCAGCTCAATACAGGGACCAAACACCTTCAATCAGCCCCAGCATTTT. Protein product: CASSIQGPNTFNQPQHF.

This clonotype has more than one count but fewer than ten. This chain links TRBV20-1 with TRBJ1-1, with 9 bases matching TRBD1. CDR1 is DFQATT and CDR2 is SNEGSKA in the germline V gene (reference sequence). This CDR3 contains 12 residues. V was clipped by 6 bases and J by 7 bases; unmatched bases: 6. The DNA for the CDR3 is TGCAGTGCACCCGACAGGGGGGTTGAAGCTTTCTTT. Protein sequence: CSAPDRGVEAFF.

This sequence joins TRBV20-1 and TRBJ2-5, with D possibly matching TRBD1 (6 bases). V lost 6 bases, J lost 5 bases, and 16 bases lay in between. The germline V gene encodes CDR1 DFQATT and CDR2 SNEGSKA (reference sequence). The CDR3 length is 13 residues. This chain's CDR3 is CSATYRVRETQYF. CDR3 DNA: TGCAGTGCCACATACAGGGTACGGGAGACCCAGTACTTC.